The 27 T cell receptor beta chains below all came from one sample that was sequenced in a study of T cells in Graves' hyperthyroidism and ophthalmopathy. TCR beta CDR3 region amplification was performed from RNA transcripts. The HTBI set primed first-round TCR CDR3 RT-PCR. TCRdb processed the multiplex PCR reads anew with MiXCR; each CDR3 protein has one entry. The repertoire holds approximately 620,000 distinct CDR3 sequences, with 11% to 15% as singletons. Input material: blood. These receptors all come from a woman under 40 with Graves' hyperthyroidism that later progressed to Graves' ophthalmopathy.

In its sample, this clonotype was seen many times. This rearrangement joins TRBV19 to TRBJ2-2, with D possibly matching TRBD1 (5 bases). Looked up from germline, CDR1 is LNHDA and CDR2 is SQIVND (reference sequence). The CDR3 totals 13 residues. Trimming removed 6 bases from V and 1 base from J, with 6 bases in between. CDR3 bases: TGTGCCAGTAGAGGGGTGAACACCGGGGAGCTGTTTTTT. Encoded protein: CASRGVNTGELFF.

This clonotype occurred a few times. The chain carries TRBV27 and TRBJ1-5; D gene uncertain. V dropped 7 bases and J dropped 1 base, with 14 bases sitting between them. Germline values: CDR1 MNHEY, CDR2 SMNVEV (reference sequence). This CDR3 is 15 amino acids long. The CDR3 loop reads CASKVAHMSNQPQHF. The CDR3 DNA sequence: TGTGCCAGCAAGGTCGCACACATGAGCAATCAGCCCCAGCATTTT.

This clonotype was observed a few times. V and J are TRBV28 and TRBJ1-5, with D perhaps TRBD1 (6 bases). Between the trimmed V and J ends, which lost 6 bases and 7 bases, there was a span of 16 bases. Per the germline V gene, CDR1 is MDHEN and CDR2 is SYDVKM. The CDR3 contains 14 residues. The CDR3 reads CASRGGGGVQPQHF. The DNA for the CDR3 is TGTGCCAGCAGGGGTGGGGGCGGGGTCCAGCCCCAGCATTTT.

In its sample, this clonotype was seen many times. The chain's CDR3 is CASTGGVTPGEQFF. The CDR3 DNA follows: TGTGCCAGCACGGGGGGGGTGACACCGGGTGAGCAGTTCTTC. V is TRBV28 and J is TRBJ2-1; 8 positions match TRBD2. V was clipped by 7 bases and J by 9 bases; unmatched bases: 11. The CDR3 consists of 14 residues. The V gene's germline CDR1 is MDHEN and CDR2 SYDVKM.

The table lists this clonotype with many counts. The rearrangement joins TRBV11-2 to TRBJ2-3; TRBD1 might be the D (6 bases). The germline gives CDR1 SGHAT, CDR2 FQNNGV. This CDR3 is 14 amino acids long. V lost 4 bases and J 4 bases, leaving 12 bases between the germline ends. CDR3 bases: TGTGCCAGCAGCTCAAGGGGGAAGTCAGATACGCAGTATTTT. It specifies CASSSRGKSDTQYF. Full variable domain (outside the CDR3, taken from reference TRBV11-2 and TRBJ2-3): EAGVAQSPRYKIIEKRQSVAFWCNPISGHATLYWYQQILGQGPKLLIQFQNNGVVDDSQLPKDRFSAERLKGVDSTLKIQPAKLEDSAVYLCASSSRGKSDTQYFGPGTRLTVL.

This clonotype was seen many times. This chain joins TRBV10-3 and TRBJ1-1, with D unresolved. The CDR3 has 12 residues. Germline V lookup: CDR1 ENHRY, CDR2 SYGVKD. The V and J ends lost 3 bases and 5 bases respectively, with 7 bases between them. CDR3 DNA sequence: TGTGCCATCAGTGACGGGTCTACTGAAGCTTTCTTT. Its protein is CAISDGSTEAFF.

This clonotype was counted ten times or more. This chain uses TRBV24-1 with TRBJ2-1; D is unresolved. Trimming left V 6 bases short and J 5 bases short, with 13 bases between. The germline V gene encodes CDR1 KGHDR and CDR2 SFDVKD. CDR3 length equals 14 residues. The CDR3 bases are TGTGCCACCAGTCCCCGCCTGCGAGACAATGAGCAGTTCTTC. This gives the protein CATSPRLRDNEQFF.

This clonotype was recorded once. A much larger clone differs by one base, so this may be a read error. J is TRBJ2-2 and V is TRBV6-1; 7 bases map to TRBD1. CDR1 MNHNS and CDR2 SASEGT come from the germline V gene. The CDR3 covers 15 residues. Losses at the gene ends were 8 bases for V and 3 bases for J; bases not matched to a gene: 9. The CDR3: CASELTGMDTGELFF. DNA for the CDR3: TGTGCCAGCGAACTGACAGGGATGGACACCGGGGAGCTGTTTTTT.

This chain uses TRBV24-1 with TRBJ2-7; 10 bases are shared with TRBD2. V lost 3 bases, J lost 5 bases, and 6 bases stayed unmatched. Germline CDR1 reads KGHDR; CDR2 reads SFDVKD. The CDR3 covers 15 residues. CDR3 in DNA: TGTGCCACCAGTGATCGTCTAGCGGGAGTTCACGAGCAGTACTTC. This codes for CATSDRLAGVHEQYF.

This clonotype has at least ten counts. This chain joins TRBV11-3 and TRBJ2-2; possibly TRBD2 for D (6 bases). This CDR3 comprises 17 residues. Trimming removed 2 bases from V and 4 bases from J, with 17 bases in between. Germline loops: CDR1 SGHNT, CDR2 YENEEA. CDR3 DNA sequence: TGTGCCAGCAGCTTACTACTAGCAGAGCCAATCACCGGGGAGCTGTTTTTT. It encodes CASSLLLAEPITGELFF.

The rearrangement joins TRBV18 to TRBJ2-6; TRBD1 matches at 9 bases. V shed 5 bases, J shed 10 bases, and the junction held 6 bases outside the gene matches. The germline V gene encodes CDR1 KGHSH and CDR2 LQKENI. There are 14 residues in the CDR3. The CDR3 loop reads CASSAGTGSNVLTF. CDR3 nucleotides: TGTGCCAGCTCAGCCGGGACAGGGTCTAACGTCCTGACTTTC.

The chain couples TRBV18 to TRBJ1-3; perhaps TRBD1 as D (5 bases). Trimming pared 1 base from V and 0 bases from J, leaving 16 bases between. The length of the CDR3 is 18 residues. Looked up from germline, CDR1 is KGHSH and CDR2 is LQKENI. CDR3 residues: CASSPLPGVRASGNTIYF. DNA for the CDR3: TGTGCCAGCTCACCACTCCCGGGCGTCAGGGCCTCTGGAAACACCATATATTTT.

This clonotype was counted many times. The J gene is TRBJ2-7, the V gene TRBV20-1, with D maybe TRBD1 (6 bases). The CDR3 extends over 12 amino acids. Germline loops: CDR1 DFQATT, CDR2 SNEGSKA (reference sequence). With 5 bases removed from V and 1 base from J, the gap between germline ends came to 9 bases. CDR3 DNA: TGCAGTGCTGAGGACAGTTCCTACGAGCAGTACTTC. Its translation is CSAEDSSYEQYF.

DNA for the CDR3: TGTGCCAGCAGCCCTGGGCGGGGGAGCTCCTACAATGAGCAGTTCTTC. It codes for CASSPGRGSSYNEQFF. The chain couples TRBV7-9 to TRBJ2-1; 7 nucleotides match TRBD2. Per the germline V gene, CDR1 is SEHNR and CDR2 is FQNEAQ (reference sequence). With V trimmed by 5 bases and J by 0 bases, 7 bases remained unmatched. CDR3 length equals 16 residues.

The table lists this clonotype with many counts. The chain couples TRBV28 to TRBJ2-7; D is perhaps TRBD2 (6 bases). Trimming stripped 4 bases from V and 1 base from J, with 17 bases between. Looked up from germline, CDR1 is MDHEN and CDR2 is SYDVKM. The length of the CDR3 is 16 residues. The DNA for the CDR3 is TGTGCCAGCAGTTGGATGTTCGGGACTGGTTCCTACGAGCAGTACTTC. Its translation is CASSWMFGTGSYEQYF.

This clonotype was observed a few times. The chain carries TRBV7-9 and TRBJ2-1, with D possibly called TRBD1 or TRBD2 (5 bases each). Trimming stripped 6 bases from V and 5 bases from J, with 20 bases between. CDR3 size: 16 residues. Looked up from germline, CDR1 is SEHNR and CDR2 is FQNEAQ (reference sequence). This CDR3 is CASRGSGTPSDNEQFF. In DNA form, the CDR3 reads TGTGCCAGCAGGGGTTCAGGGACGCCTTCTGACAATGAGCAGTTCTTC. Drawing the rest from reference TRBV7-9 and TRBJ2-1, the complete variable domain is DTGVSQNPRHKITKRGQNVTFRCDPISEHNRLYWYRQTLGQGPEFLTYFQNEAQLEKSRLLSDRFSAERPKGSFSTLEIQRTEQGDSAMYLCASRGSGTPSDNEQFFGPGTRLTVL.

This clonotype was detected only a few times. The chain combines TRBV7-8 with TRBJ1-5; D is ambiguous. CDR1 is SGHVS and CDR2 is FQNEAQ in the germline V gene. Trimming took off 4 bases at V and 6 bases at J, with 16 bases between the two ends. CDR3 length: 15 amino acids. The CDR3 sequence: CASSSSRDWSQPQHF. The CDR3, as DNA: TGTGCCAGCAGCTCCTCACGAGACTGGAGTCAGCCCCAGCATTTT.

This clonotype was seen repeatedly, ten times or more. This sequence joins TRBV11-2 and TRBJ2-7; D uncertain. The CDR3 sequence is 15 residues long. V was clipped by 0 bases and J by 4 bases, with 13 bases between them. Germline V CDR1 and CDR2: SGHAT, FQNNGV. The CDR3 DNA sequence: TGTGCCAGCAGCTTAGAGGAGTTACTGGGGTACGAGCAGTACTTC. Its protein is CASSLEELLGYEQYF.

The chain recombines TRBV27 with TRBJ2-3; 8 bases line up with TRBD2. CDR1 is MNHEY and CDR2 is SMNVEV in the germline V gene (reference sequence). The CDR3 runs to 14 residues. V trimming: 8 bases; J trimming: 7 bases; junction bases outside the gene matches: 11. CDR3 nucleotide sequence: TGTGCCAGCCTTTCCAGCGGGAGTATGAATACGCAGTATTTT. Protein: CASLSSGSMNTQYF.

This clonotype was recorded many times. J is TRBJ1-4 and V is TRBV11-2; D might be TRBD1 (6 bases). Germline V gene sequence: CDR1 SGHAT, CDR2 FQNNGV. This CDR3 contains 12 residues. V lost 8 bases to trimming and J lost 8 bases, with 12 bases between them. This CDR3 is CASGGGQEKLFF. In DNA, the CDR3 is TGTGCCAGCGGGGGGGGGCAGGAAAAACTGTTTTTT.

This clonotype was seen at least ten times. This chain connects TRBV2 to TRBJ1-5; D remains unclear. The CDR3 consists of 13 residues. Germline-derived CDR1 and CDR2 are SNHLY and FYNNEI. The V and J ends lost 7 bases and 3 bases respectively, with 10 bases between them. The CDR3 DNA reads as TGTGCCAGCATGAACACTAACAATCAGCCCCAGCATTTT. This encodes CASMNTNNQPQHF.

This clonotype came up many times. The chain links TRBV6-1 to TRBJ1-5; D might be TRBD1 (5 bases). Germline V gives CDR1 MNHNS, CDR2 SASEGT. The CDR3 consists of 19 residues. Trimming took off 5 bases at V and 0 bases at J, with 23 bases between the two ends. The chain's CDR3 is CASSRGGIEPHYSNQPQHF. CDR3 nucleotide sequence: TGTGCCAGCAGTCGGGGCGGGATAGAACCACACTATAGCAATCAGCCCCAGCATTTT.

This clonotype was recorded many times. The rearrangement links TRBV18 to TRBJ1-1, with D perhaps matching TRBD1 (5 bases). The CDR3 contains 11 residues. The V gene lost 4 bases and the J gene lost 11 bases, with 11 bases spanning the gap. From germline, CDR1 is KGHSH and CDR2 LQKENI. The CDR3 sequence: CASSRGDAAFF. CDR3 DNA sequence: TGTGCCAGCTCACGGGGGGACGCGGCTTTCTTT.

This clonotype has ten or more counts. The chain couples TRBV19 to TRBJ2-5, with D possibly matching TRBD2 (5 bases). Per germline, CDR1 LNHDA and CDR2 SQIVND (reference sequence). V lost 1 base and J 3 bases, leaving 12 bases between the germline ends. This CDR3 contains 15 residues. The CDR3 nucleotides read TGTGCCAGTAGTATAGCGGGAACAGCTGAAGAGACCCAGTACTTC. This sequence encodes CASSIAGTAEETQYF.

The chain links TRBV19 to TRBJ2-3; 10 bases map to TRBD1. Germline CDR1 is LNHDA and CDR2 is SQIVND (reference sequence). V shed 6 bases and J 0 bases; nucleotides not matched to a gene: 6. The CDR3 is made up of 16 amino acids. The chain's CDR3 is CASRNPDRGSTDTQYF. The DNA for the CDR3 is TGTGCCAGTAGGAACCCGGACAGGGGGAGCACAGATACGCAGTATTTT. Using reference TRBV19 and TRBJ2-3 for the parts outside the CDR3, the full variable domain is DGGITQSPKYLFRKEGQNVTLSCEQNLNHDAMYWYRQDPGQGLRLIYYSQIVNDFQKGDIAEGYSVSREKKESFPLTVTSAQKNPTAFYLCASRNPDRGSTDTQYFGPGTRLTVL.

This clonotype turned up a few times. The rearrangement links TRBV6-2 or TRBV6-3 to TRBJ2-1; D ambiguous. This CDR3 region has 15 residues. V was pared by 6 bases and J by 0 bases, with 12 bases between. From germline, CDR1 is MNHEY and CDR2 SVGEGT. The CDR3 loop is CASRSIQSSYNEQFF. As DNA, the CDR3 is TGTGCCAGCAGGTCTATACAGAGCTCCTACAATGAGCAGTTCTTC.

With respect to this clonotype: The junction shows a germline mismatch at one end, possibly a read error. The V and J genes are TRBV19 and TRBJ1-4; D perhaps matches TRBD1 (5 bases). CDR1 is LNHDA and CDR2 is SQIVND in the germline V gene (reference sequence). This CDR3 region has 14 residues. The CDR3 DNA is TGTGCCAGTAGAGGCTCGGCGGGGGGTGAAAACCTGTTTTTT. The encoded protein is CASRGSAGGENLFF.